The 14 T cell receptor beta chains below all came from one sample that was sequenced in a study of blood T cell repertoires in COVID-19. Assay used: immunoSEQ multiplex PCR; TCRdb lists only in-frame clones, some missing. The data contain about 47,000 clones, approximately 70% of them singletons. The sequenced sample consisted of peripheral blood. These receptors came from an elderly man with acute or convalescent COVID-19.

The chain recombines TRBV7-6 with TRBJ2-5, with 9 bases matching TRBD1. The CDR3 has 16 residues. Germline V gene lookup returns CDR1 SGHVS and CDR2 FNYEAQ. V was clipped by 5 bases and J by 1 base; unmatched bases: 8. CDR3 sequence (DNA): TGTGCCAGCAGCCTCTATGGGGGACAGGGCCAAGAGACCCAGTACTTC. This encodes CASSLYGGQGQETQYF.

The chain links TRBV9 to TRBJ2-5; no clear D gene. V lost 3 bases, J lost 9 bases, and 12 bases lay in between. This CDR3 comprises 12 residues. Germline CDR1 reads SGDLS; CDR2 reads YYNGEE. Here the CDR3 DNA reads TGTGCCAGCAGCGCAGCGACGGGTTCCCAGTACTTC. Protein: CASSAATGSQYF.

Here the CDR3 DNA reads TGCGCCAGCAGCCAAGATCTCTCCAATGAGCAGTTCTTC. Translating gives CASSQDLSNEQFF. This rearrangement joins TRBV4-1 to TRBJ2-1; D remains unclear. From germline, CDR1 is MGHRA and CDR2 YSYEKL. This CDR3 region has 13 residues. Deletions cut 0 bases from V and 6 bases from J, with 6 bases between.

Written as DNA, the CDR3 is TGTGCCACACAGGGGGGAGGGGGGATCGACACTGAAGCTTTCTTT. It encodes CATQGGGGIDTEAFF. V usage is TRBV10-3 and J usage is TRBJ1-1; the match to TRBD1 covers 8 bases. Unmatched junction bases numbered 13, after V lost 10 bases and J lost 3 bases. The CDR3 spans 15 residues. Germline V gene data show CDR1 as ENHRY and CDR2 as SYGVKD.

The genes are TRBV5-6 and TRBJ2-3; maybe TRBD2 (5 bases). CDR1 is SGHDT and CDR2 is YYEEEE in the germline V gene. V was pared by 4 bases and J by 4 bases, with 22 bases between. The CDR3 is made up of 17 amino acids. The CDR3 region has the DNA TGTGCCAGCAGCCCGGGAAGGCAGTTACACGGGGCAGATACGCAGTATTTT. Its protein product is CASSPGRQLHGADTQYF.

The chain carries TRBV11-2 and TRBJ1-2; D is possibly TRBD1 (5 bases). The germline V and J ends were trimmed by 4 bases and 8 bases, with 17 bases remaining between them. Germline lookup yields CDR1 SGHAT and CDR2 FQNNGV. The CDR3 runs 14 residues. The CDR3 DNA follows: TGTGCCAGCAGCTCAGGGAGTGAGGGAGGCGGCTACACCTTC. Its translation: CASSSGSEGGGYTF.

The chain is built from TRBV6-5 and TRBJ2-5; maybe TRBD2 (6 bases). Trimming cost V 5 bases and J 6 bases, with 19 bases left between them. The CDR3 totals 15 residues. CDR1 and CDR2 from the germline V gene are MNHEY and SVGAGI. The CDR3 sequence is CASSNRGTHGQTQYF. The CDR3 nucleotides are TGTGCCAGCAGTAATCGCGGGACCCATGGACAGACCCAGTACTTC.

This sequence joins TRBV4-1 and TRBJ1-2; TRBD1 might be the D (6 bases). Germline V gene sequence: CDR1 MGHRA, CDR2 YSYEKL. The V and J ends lost 0 bases and 4 bases respectively, with 12 bases between them. The CDR3 sequence is 15 residues long. The CDR3 DNA reads TGCGCCAGCAGCCAAGAGTACAGGGCGGGCTATGGCTACACCTTC. It specifies CASSQEYRAGYGYTF.

There are a few counts of this clone. This chain connects TRBV12-3 or TRBV12-4 to TRBJ2-1; the D gene is possibly TRBD2 (6 bases). This CDR3 has 13 residues. Trimming removed 6 bases from V and 9 bases from J, with 15 bases in between. The CDR3 bases are TGTGCCAGCAGCTTTACTAGCAAGGGTGAGCAGTTCTTC. Translating gives CASSFTSKGEQFF.

The V call is TRBV5-5, the J call TRBJ1-1; 11 nucleotides align to TRBD1. V shed 0 bases and J 3 bases; nucleotides not matched to a gene: 1. From germline, CDR1 is SGHKS and CDR2 YYEKEE (reference sequence). There are 15 residues in the CDR3. The CDR3 region has the DNA TGTGCCAGCAGCTTGGCGGGACAGGGGGACACTGAAGCTTTCTTT. Translation: CASSLAGQGDTEAFF.

The V gene is TRBV10-3, the J gene TRBJ2-4, with TRBD1 as a possible D gene (5 bases). The V gene's germline CDR1 is ENHRY and CDR2 SYGVKD. This CDR3 has 14 residues. The V end was cut by 3 bases, the J end by 9 bases, with 15 bases between. As DNA, the CDR3 is TGTGCCATCAGTGAACCTCGACAGCCGGGCATTCAGTACTTC. Translating gives CAISEPRQPGIQYF.

The V gene is TRBV7-8, the J gene TRBJ2-6; TRBD1 matches at 7 bases. V lost 3 bases to trimming and J lost 0 bases; unmatched junction nucleotides: 2. Germline V lookup: CDR1 SGHVS, CDR2 FQNEAQ. There are 16 residues in the CDR3. The CDR3 DNA reads as TGTGCCAGCAGCTTGGACAGGTCCTCTGGGGCCAACGTCCTGACTTTC. This codes for CASSLDRSSGANVLTF.

The chain uses TRBV19 and TRBJ1-1; TRBD1 matches 10 bases. CDR3 length: 15 residues. CDR1 LNHDA and CDR2 SQIVND come from the germline V gene (reference sequence). The ends lost 4 bases at V and 5 bases at J; junction bases unmatched: 7. The CDR3 is CASSSWTGGETEAFF. The CDR3 coding sequence is TGTGCCAGTAGTAGCTGGACAGGGGGGGAAACTGAAGCTTTCTTT.

The chain has TRBV7-2 and TRBJ2-2; D is undetermined. Between the trimmed V and J ends, which lost 5 bases and 1 base, there was a span of 11 bases. This CDR3 region has 15 residues. Germline CDR1 is SGHTA and CDR2 is FQGNSA. This CDR3 is CASSPHSMNTGELFF. Written as DNA, the CDR3 is TGTGCCAGCAGCCCCCACTCGATGAACACCGGGGAGCTGTTTTTT.